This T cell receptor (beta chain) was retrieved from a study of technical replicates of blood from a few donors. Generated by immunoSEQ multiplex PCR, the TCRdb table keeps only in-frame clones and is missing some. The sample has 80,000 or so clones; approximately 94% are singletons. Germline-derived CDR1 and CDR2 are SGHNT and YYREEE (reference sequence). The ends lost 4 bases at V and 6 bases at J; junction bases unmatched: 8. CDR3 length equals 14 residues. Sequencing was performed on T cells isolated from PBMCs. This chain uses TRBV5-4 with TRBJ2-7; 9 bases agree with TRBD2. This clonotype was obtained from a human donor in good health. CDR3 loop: CASSRSGTSFEQYF. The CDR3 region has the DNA TGTGCCAGCAGCAGGTCCGGGACTAGCTTCGAGCAGTACTTC.